This entry features one TCR beta chain sequence. This sample was taken from a study of T cells in tumors after PD-1 blockade. Study-wide background: Either cemiplimab 350 mg every 2 weeks or pembrolizumab 200 mg every 3 weeks was given. During anti-PD-1 treatment, some patients continued daily vismodegib 150 mg.

The assay was immunoSEQ multiplex PCR, and TCRdb's table has in-frame clones only and misses some. The sample lists tens of thousands of clones, around four fifths seen once, with 8% to 9.5% in the top ten. The CDR3 runs to 16 residues. Per the germline V gene, CDR1 is SGHRS and CDR2 is YFSETQ. The V end lost 4 bases, the J end lost 8 bases, and 24 bases lay between the germline ends. Tumor or blood genomic DNA was sequenced, with inputs of about 600 ng to 6,500 ng. The chain uses TRBV5-1 and TRBJ1-2; D is undetermined. Specimen: PBMCs, collected before anti-PD-1 therapy. The clonotype comes from a human donor with advanced basal cell or squamous cell carcinoma (not recorded which). CDR3 DNA sequence: TGCGCCAGCAGCCCCGATTTAGGAGCGCGGGCGTCGGGCTACACCTTC. It encodes CASSPDLGARASGYTF.